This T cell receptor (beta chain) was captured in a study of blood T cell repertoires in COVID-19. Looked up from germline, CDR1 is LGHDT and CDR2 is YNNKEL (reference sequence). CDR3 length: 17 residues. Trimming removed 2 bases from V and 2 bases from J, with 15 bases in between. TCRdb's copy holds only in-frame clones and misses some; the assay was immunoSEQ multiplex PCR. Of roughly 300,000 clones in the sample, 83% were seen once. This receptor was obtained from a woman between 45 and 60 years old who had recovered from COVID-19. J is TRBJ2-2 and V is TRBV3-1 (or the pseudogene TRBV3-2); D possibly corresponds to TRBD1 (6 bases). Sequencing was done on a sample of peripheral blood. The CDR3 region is CASSQRVRGRNTGELFF. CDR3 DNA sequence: TGTGCCAGCAGCCAACGAGTCAGGGGCCGTAACACCGGGGAGCTGTTTTTT.